What follows are 16 T cell receptor beta chains derived from one specimen sequenced in a study of cytomegalovirus exposure and HLA in healthy donors. PCR employed 60 Vbeta and 13 Jbeta primers. Only in-frame clones appear in the TCRdb table, and some are missing; sequencing was by immunoSEQ multiplex PCR. The table shows 150,000 to 200,000 clones, with 9.5% occurring only once. Sample: PBMCs. The receptors come from a woman in her thirties in good health and CMV-seropositive.

The chain employs TRBV5-1 and TRBJ2-7; D gene uncertain. Trimming took 5 bases from V and 2 from J, leaving 5 bases between them. There are 11 residues in the CDR3. The germline V gene has CDR1 SGHRS and CDR2 YFSETQ. The CDR3: CASSLAYEQYF. Written as DNA, the CDR3 is TGCGCCAGCAGTTTAGCCTACGAGCAGTACTTC.

The chain employs TRBV7-3 and TRBJ2-1; 11 bases fit TRBD2. Germline V gene data show CDR1 as SGHTA and CDR2 as FQGTGA. The V and J ends lost 3 bases and 2 bases, in that order; junction bases with no gene match: 0. The CDR3 has 15 residues. The CDR3 sequence is CASSLTSGTYNEQFF. The CDR3 nucleotides read TGTGCCAGCAGCTTGACTAGCGGGACCTACAATGAGCAGTTCTTC.

V gene TRBV27 combines with J gene TRBJ2-1; no firm D call. CDR3 length equals 13 residues. V lost 0 bases and J 9 bases, leaving 9 bases between the germline ends. The germline V gene encodes CDR1 MNHEY and CDR2 SMNVEV (reference sequence). DNA for the CDR3: TGTGCCAGCAGTTTATCCCCTACTACTGAGCAGTTCTTC. As protein: CASSLSPTTEQFF.

This chain joins TRBV6-5 and TRBJ2-3, with D unresolved. The CDR3 spans 14 residues. V dropped 1 base and J dropped 2 bases, with 7 bases sitting between them. The V gene's germline CDR1 is MNHEY and CDR2 SVGAGI. The CDR3 nucleotides are TGTGCCAGCAGTTACTGGCGGAACACAGATACGCAGTATTTT. Translating gives CASSYWRNTDTQYF.

The chain combines TRBV5-5 with TRBJ2-5; D call uncertain. The CDR3 runs 13 residues. Trimming pared 0 bases from V and 1 base from J, leaving 4 bases between. Germline CDR1 and CDR2: SGHKS and YYEKEE (reference sequence). The CDR3 DNA reads as TGTGCCAGCAGCTTGGACATCCAAGAGACCCAGTACTTC. Protein product: CASSLDIQETQYF.

The table lists this clone with a few counts. The chain links TRBV6-6 to TRBJ2-7; 8 bases match TRBD1. The CDR3 spans 15 residues. Germline V gene data show CDR1 as MNHNY and CDR2 as SVGAGI (reference sequence). The V and J ends lost 6 bases and 2 bases, in that order; junction bases with no gene match: 9. This CDR3 is CASRKTGQGTYEQYF. CDR3 bases: TGTGCCAGCAGAAAAACCGGACAGGGTACCTACGAGCAGTACTTC.

The sample holds a few counts of this clone. V usage is TRBV7-9 and J usage is TRBJ2-7; 7 bases line up with TRBD1. The CDR3 sequence is 15 residues long. The trim removed 4 bases at V and 2 bases at J, leaving 8 bases unmatched. Germline assignment: CDR1 SEHNR and CDR2 FQNEAQ (reference sequence). This CDR3 reads CASSWAETGTYEQYF. As DNA, the CDR3 is TGTGCCAGCAGCTGGGCGGAGACAGGGACCTACGAGCAGTACTTC.

This clone occurred a few times. The genes are TRBV15 and TRBJ2-5; 9 positions agree with TRBD1. V shed 0 bases and J 4 bases; nucleotides not matched to a gene: 3. This CDR3 region has 15 residues. CDR1 is LNHNV and CDR2 is YYDKDF in the germline V gene (reference sequence). Written as DNA, the CDR3 is TGTGCCACCAGCAGAGATAGACAGGGGGGAGAGACCCAGTACTTC. This translates into CATSRDRQGGETQYF.

This chain uses TRBV21-1 with TRBJ2-3; the table's D call TRBD1 went unverified against the DNA. TRBV21-1 represents a pseudogene. This CDR3 has 16 residues. CDR3: CASSKGDRGWSDTQYF. CDR3 DNA: TGTGCCAGCAGCAAAGGGGACAGGGGGTGGTCAGATACGCAGTATTTT.

This rearrangement joins TRBV18 to TRBJ1-1; D is undetermined. The length of the CDR3 is 13 residues. The germline V gene has CDR1 KGHSH and CDR2 LQKENI. Trimming cost V 0 bases and J 8 bases, with 10 bases left between them. CDR3 sequence reads: CASSPPDSWEAFF. In DNA form, the CDR3 reads TGTGCCAGCTCACCACCGGACTCCTGGGAAGCTTTCTTT.

This clone was counted only a few times. The rearrangement uses TRBV5-1 and TRBJ2-3, with TRBD2 as a possible D gene (6 bases). The V end lost 2 bases, the J end lost 4 bases, and 17 bases lay between the germline ends. Per the germline V gene, CDR1 is SGHRS and CDR2 is YFSETQ. The length of the CDR3 is 16 residues. In DNA, the CDR3 is TGCGCCAGCAGCTTTCCGGCGGGGTCAAGCGCAGATACGCAGTATTTT. Translated, it gives CASSFPAGSSADTQYF.

The table lists this clone with a few counts. CDR3 DNA: TGTGCCAGCAGTGAAAGACAGAGGCCCCAGCATTTT. The encoded protein is CASSERQRPQHF. V usage is TRBV2 and J usage is TRBJ1-5, with TRBD1 as a possible D gene (5 bases). V lost 2 bases, J lost 9 bases, and 8 bases lay in between. The length of the CDR3 is 12 residues. Germline assignment: CDR1 SNHLY and CDR2 FYNNEI.

The V gene is TRBV4-1, the J gene TRBJ2-7, with D possibly matching TRBD2 (6 bases). CDR1 and CDR2 (germline): MGHRA, YSYEKL. V lost 1 base, J lost 9 bases, and 19 bases lay in between. This CDR3 region has 15 residues. CDR3 residues: CASSQVYSGRTGQYF. CDR3 nucleotide sequence: TGCGCCAGCAGCCAAGTTTATTCCGGGAGAACGGGGCAGTACTTC.

This clone has at least ten counts. The chain is built from TRBV5-6 and TRBJ2-4; 9 nucleotides agree with TRBD2. There are 14 residues in the CDR3. J was trimmed by 7 bases and V by 6 bases; bases with no gene match: 8. Germline CDR1 is SGHDT and CDR2 is YYEEEE. The CDR3 protein is CASTPGTSTNIQYF. The CDR3 DNA reads TGTGCCAGCACCCCCGGGACTAGCACCAACATTCAGTACTTC.

This clone has more than one count but fewer than ten. The V call is TRBV7-9, the J call TRBJ1-2; TRBD1 aligns across 8 bases. Germline V gives CDR1 SEHNR, CDR2 FQNEAQ (reference sequence). CDR3 length: 13 amino acids. V lost 3 bases to trimming and J lost 4 bases; unmatched junction nucleotides: 1. CDR3 sequence (DNA): TGTGCCAGCAGCTTCCAGGGGGCCTATGGCTACACCTTC. Amino acid sequence: CASSFQGAYGYTF.

The CDR3 here is CASSSSGLAGNHEQFF. CDR3 bases: TGTGCCAGCAGTTCCTCAGGACTAGCGGGAAACCATGAGCAGTTCTTC. J is TRBJ2-1 and V is TRBV6-5; TRBD2 aligns across 12 bases. Germline V gene lookup returns CDR1 MNHEY and CDR2 SVGAGI. The CDR3 totals 16 residues. V lost 4 bases and J lost 8; bases outside the gene matches: 9.